The text below deals with one TCR beta chain. This entry is derived from a study of shared clonotypes between healthy human individuals. The assay was immunoSEQ multiplex PCR, and TCRdb's table has in-frame clones only and misses some. The sample carries roughly 1.5 million clones, 95% to 99% recorded once. The sequence was collected from a man between 25 and 39 years old in good health. What was sequenced was naive CD4+ T cells sorted from blood. The subset is: CD45RA+ positively selected.

DNA for the CDR3: TGCAGCGGCCTACTAGCGGGAGGAATAGAGACCCAGTACTTC. This sequence encodes CSGLLAGGIETQYF. This chain links TRBV29-1 with TRBJ2-5; 12 bases line up with TRBD2. The CDR3 has 14 amino acids. From germline, CDR1 is SQVTM and CDR2 ANQGSEA. V was pared by 7 bases and J by 4 bases, with 7 bases of the junction left unmatched.